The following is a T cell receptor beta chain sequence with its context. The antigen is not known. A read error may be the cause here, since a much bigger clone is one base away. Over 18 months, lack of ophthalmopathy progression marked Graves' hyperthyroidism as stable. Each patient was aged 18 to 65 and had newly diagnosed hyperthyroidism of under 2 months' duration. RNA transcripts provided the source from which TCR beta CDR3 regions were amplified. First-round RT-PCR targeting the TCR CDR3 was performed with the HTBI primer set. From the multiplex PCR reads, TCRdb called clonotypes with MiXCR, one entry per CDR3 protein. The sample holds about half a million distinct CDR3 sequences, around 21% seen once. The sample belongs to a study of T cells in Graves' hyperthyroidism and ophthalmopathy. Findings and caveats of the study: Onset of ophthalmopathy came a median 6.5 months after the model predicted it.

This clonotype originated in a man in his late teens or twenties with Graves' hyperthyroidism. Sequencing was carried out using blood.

The chain's CDR3 is CVISESKDYEQYF. The CDR3 DNA is TGTGTCATCAGTGAAAGTAAGGATTACGAGCAGTACTTC. The chain employs TRBV10-3 and TRBJ2-7; no clear D. CDR1 and CDR2 (germline): ENHRY, SYGVKD. The CDR3 length is 13 residues.